Listed below are T cell receptor beta chains from one sample, sequenced in a study of T cell responses to AZD1222 COVID-19 vaccine. Only in-frame clones appear in the TCRdb table, and some are missing; sequencing was by immunoSEQ multiplex PCR. The data show roughly 150,000 clones, with about 88% seen just once and 3% to 4% held by the top ten. The source material was peripheral blood, sampled 28 days after the second AZD1222 dose. The receptors were sampled from an adult who received the AZD1222 COVID-19 vaccine. Both conserved end residues are part of each CDR3. Fields, in order: D gene, CDR3 length, V gene, J gene, CDR3 protein. A D gene is named only where the DNA matches it firmly.

D: TRBD1
length: 14
V: TRBV27
J: TRBJ1-2
CDR3: CASSLSGGFYGYTF

D: TRBD1
length: 11
V: TRBV29-1
J: TRBJ1-2
CDR3: CSVPQGSGYTF

D: TRBD1
length: 14
V: TRBV7-9
J: TRBJ2-1
CDR3: CASSSSGTGNEQFF

D: .
length: 15
V: TRBV6-5
J: TRBJ1-3
CDR3: CASSRGQSAGNTIYF

D: .
length: 13
V: TRBV11-1
J: TRBJ1-2
CDR3: CASSLQSNYGYTF

D: .
length: 14
V: TRBV14
J: TRBJ2-7
CDR3: CASSQDNGLREQYF

D: TRBD2
length: 14
V: TRBV15
J: TRBJ2-7
CDR3: CATRLAGASYEQYF

D: .
length: 14
V: TRBV29-1
J: TRBJ1-2
CDR3: CSVETDGTNYGYTF

D: .
length: 15
V: TRBV9
J: TRBJ2-1
CDR3: CASSSPQSPGDEQFF

D: TRBD1
length: 17
V: TRBV24-1
J: TRBJ1-2
CDR3: CATRDPPSQGEVDGYTF

D: .
length: 16
V: TRBV28
J: TRBJ2-7
CDR3: CASSFDLSIRSYEQYF

D: TRBD1
length: 15
V: TRBV23-1
J: TRBJ1-5
CDR3: CASSQDRGGNQPQHF

D: .
length: 15
V: TRBV10-3
J: TRBJ1-4
CDR3: CAISESITTGEKLFF

D: TRBD1
length: 15
V: TRBV10-1
J: TRBJ2-1
CDR3: CASSESTGGRDEQFF

D: .
length: 19
V: TRBV19
J: TRBJ1-6
CDR3: CASSRSSVVRTADNSPLHF

D: TRBD2
length: 16
V: TRBV15
J: TRBJ2-7
CDR3: CATSRGLAGGTYEQYF

D: .
length: 13
V: TRBV7-2
J: TRBJ1-1
CDR3: CASSYTLPAEAFF

D: .
length: 12
V: TRBV2
J: TRBJ1-1
CDR3: CASVGDLVEAFF

D: TRBD1
length: 18
V: TRBV28
J: TRBJ1-4
CDR3: CASSSPGQGLAANEKLFF

D: .
length: 14
V: TRBV5-1
J: TRBJ2-5
CDR3: CASSAAPGQETQYF

D: TRBD1
length: 15
V: TRBV18
J: TRBJ2-1
CDR3: CASSPGTGKYNEQFF

D: .
length: 16
V: TRBV2
J: TRBJ2-1
CDR3: CASSGRAVRSYNEQFF

D: .
length: 14
V: TRBV3-1/TRBV3-2
J: TRBJ1-6
CDR3: CASSPRGEDSPLHF

D: .
length: 13
V: TRBV2
J: TRBJ2-2
CDR3: CATQRTNTGELFF

D: TRBD2
length: 15
V: TRBV3-1/TRBV3-2
J: TRBJ2-7
CDR3: CASSQGWGGAGEQYF

D: TRBD1
length: 16
V: TRBV28
J: TRBJ1-4
CDR3: CASSGTGGGSNEKLFF

D: TRBD1
length: 16
V: TRBV28
J: TRBJ1-4
CDR3: CASSPLLGTGEEKLFF

D: TRBD1
length: 21
V: TRBV4-1
J: TRBJ1-2
CDR3: CASSQDKTGSIVGTGVHGYTF

D: .
length: 18
V: TRBV14
J: TRBJ1-2
CDR3: CASSQESRAYRSNYGYTF

D: .
length: 14
V: TRBV3-1/TRBV3-2
J: TRBJ2-7
CDR3: CASRQTISSYEQYF

D: TRBD2
length: 13
V: TRBV28
J: TRBJ2-7
CDR3: CASGAGGQYEQYF

D: .
length: 13
V: TRBV7-3
J: TRBJ2-3
CDR3: CASSNGRSDTQYF

D: .
length: 15
V: TRBV7-9
J: TRBJ1-4
CDR3: CASSSALLAEGKLFF

D: .
length: 13
V: TRBV3-1/TRBV3-2
J: TRBJ2-5
CDR3: CASSQGGEETQYF

D: .
length: 12
V: TRBV5-4
J: TRBJ2-7
CDR3: CASSFGVYEQYF

D: .
length: 11
V: TRBV5-5
J: TRBJ2-7
CDR3: CASSTTYEQYF

D: .
length: 15
V: TRBV18
J: TRBJ1-1
CDR3: CASSPGLRTATEAFF

D: .
length: 13
V: TRBV12-3/TRBV12-4
J: TRBJ1-4
CDR3: CASSFQDNEKLFF

D: TRBD1
length: 13
V: TRBV3-1/TRBV3-2
J: TRBJ1-2
CDR3: CASSQGQGGGYTF

D: .
length: 14
V: TRBV6-5
J: TRBJ2-2
CDR3: CASRDTGFPGELFF

D: .
length: 14
V: TRBV19
J: TRBJ1-3
CDR3: CASSYSLSGNTIYF

D: .
length: 19
V: TRBV23-1
J: TRBJ1-6
CDR3: CASSRRGAEGIGYNSPLHF

D: .
length: 15
V: TRBV18
J: TRBJ2-4
CDR3: CASSQTQGFENIQYF

D: TRBD1
length: 14
V: TRBV2
J: TRBJ2-1
CDR3: CASSRDRGPNEQFF

D: .
length: 15
V: TRBV4-1
J: TRBJ2-3
CDR3: CASSQGWGLPDTQYF

D: .
length: 15
V: TRBV27
J: TRBJ2-7
CDR3: CASRIIGTYSYEQYF

D: .
length: 15
V: TRBV11-2
J: TRBJ1-2
CDR3: CASSSTRRDGYGYTF

D: .
length: 15
V: TRBV5-1
J: TRBJ1-1
CDR3: CASSWKHVSGTEAFF

D: .
length: 15
V: TRBV7-2
J: TRBJ2-4
CDR3: CASSLDHVAKNIQYF

D: .
length: 16
V: TRBV5-1
J: TRBJ1-5
CDR3: CASSPAGLSSNQPQHF

D: TRBD1
length: 13
V: TRBV19
J: TRBJ2-7
CDR3: CASSTDRAYEQYF

D: TRBD1
length: 15
V: TRBV2
J: TRBJ1-5
CDR3: CASSALTGDNQPQHF

D: .
length: 15
V: TRBV6-5
J: TRBJ1-2
CDR3: CASSPYEVSNYGYTF

D: TRBD1
length: 16
V: TRBV30
J: TRBJ1-5
CDR3: CAWSYDRGTSNQPQHF

D: TRBD1
length: 13
V: TRBV2
J: TRBJ1-1
CDR3: CASRGRGGTEAFF

D: TRBD2
length: 16
V: TRBV10-1
J: TRBJ2-5
CDR3: CASSESTSGGEETQYF

D: .
length: 12
V: TRBV4-1
J: TRBJ1-1
CDR3: CASSQAVSEAFF

D: TRBD1
length: 15
V: TRBV15
J: TRBJ2-5
CDR3: CATSRVGQGRETQYF

D: TRBD1
length: 16
V: TRBV5-6
J: TRBJ2-7
CDR3: CASSIDRGVRSYEQYF

D: .
length: 13
V: TRBV7-9
J: TRBJ2-3
CDR3: CASSLILRDTQYF